The sequence of this T cell receptor (beta chain) was determined in a study of T-cell memory formation after mild COVID-19. TCR alpha and TCR beta cDNA libraries carrying sample barcodes and UMIs were produced by 5'RACE using constant-segment primers. A single record per CDR3 protein comes from TCRdb applying MiXCR to the 5' RACE reads. The sample gives around 260,000 distinct CDR3 sequences, under 20% of which show up once; about a fifth is in the top ten. V dropped 4 bases and J dropped 2 bases, with 5 bases sitting between them. Germline CDR1 MGHDK, CDR2 SYGVNS. The CDR3 extends over 13 amino acids.

The source of this sequence is a man between 18 and 29 years old who had mild COVID-19 (a few samples of this study predate the infection). Cell type and time point are not known. V and J are TRBV25-1 and TRBJ2-2, with no clear D. The material sequenced was PBMCs or a T cell subset sorted from them (not recorded which). The CDR3 is CASSVDNTGELFF. The CDR3 DNA reads TGTGCCAGCAGTGTGGATAACACCGGGGAGCTGTTTTTT.